These 9 T cell receptor beta chains share one sample of origin, sequenced in a study of T cell responses to AZD1222 COVID-19 vaccine. Generated by immunoSEQ multiplex PCR, the TCRdb table keeps only in-frame clones and is missing some. The sample holds roughly 80,000 clones, around 93% seen once. Sequencing used peripheral blood, obtained 28 days after the second AZD1222 dose. These receptors were collected from an adult who received the AZD1222 COVID-19 vaccine.

This rearrangement joins TRBV7-8 to TRBJ1-1, with 12 bases fitting TRBD1. After removal of 8 bases from V and 4 bases from J, the junction contained 2 bases not matched to a gene. The CDR3 loop spans 13 amino acids. The germline CDR1 and CDR2 sequences are SGHVS and FQNEAQ. CDR3 sequence reads: CASRDRGRTEAFF. The CDR3 nucleotides read TGTGCCAGCCGGGACAGGGGGCGCACTGAAGCTTTCTTT.

The chain has TRBV11-2 and TRBJ1-2, with TRBD1 as a possible D gene (5 bases). The CDR3 contains 15 residues. V lost 5 bases to trimming and J lost 3 bases, with 16 bases between them. Germline CDR1 is SGHAT and CDR2 is FQNNGV. The DNA for the CDR3 is TGTGCCAGCAGCCTCAACCACCCGACAGACTATGGCTACACCTTC. Translation: CASSLNHPTDYGYTF.

This chain connects TRBV9 to TRBJ2-3; 15 bases fit TRBD2. Germline V gene lookup returns CDR1 SGDLS and CDR2 YYNGEE. J lost 6 bases, V lost 0 bases, and 2 bases had no gene match. The CDR3 is made up of 16 amino acids. The CDR3 reads CASSVGGLAGGDTQYF. CDR3 nucleotide sequence: TGTGCCAGCAGCGTAGGTGGACTAGCGGGAGGGGATACGCAGTATTTT.

V and J are TRBV6-5 and TRBJ1-5; D is possibly TRBD1 (6 bases). V lost 8 bases and J lost 2, with 10 bases in between. The germline gives CDR1 MNHEY, CDR2 SVGAGI. The CDR3 spans 13 residues. CDR3 region: CASYREGNQPQHF. The DNA of the CDR3 is TGTGCCAGCTACAGGGAAGGCAATCAGCCCCAGCATTTT.

This sequence joins TRBV3-1 (or the pseudogene TRBV3-2) and TRBJ1-1, with D unclear. The V gene's germline CDR1 is LGHDT and CDR2 YNNKEL (reference sequence). The CDR3 totals 14 residues. V was trimmed by 1 base and J by 5 bases, leaving 11 bases between them. The CDR3 reads CASSQGFPGTEAFF. CDR3 nucleotide sequence: TGTGCCAGCAGCCAAGGTTTCCCGGGGACTGAAGCTTTCTTT.

The genes are TRBV19 and TRBJ2-2; no clear D. The CDR3 loop spans 14 amino acids. The germline gives CDR1 LNHDA, CDR2 SQIVND (reference sequence). V lost 5 bases and J lost 1, with 8 bases in between. Written as DNA, the CDR3 is TGTGCCAGTAGTCCGATGGAGAACACCGGGGAGCTGTTTTTT. It translates to CASSPMENTGELFF.

This clone was counted only a few times. This chain uses TRBV4-1 with TRBJ2-7, with 11 bases that match TRBD1. Germline V gives CDR1 MGHRA, CDR2 YSYEKL. The length of the CDR3 is 15 residues. The trim removed 1 base at V and 6 bases at J, leaving 5 bases unmatched. The CDR3 spells CASSQGLGTGGEQYF. CDR3 nucleotides: TGCGCCAGCAGCCAAGGGCTCGGGACAGGGGGCGAGCAGTACTTC.

The rearrangement uses TRBV2 and TRBJ2-7; 8 positions match TRBD1. J gave up 5 bases and V 8 bases, and 2 bases lay outside the gene matches. Looked up from germline, CDR1 is SNHLY and CDR2 is FYNNEI. CDR3 length equals 11 residues. The CDR3 region has the DNA TGTGCCAGCGACAGGGGCGACGAGCAGTACTTC. This gives the protein CASDRGDEQYF.

The chain uses TRBV7-3 and TRBJ2-3, with D uncertain. The CDR3 totals 13 residues. Deletions cut 0 bases from V and 2 bases from J, with 3 bases between. CDR1 SGHTA and CDR2 FQGTGA come from the germline V gene. CDR3 coding DNA: TGTGCCAGCAGCTTAACCTACACAGATACGCAGTATTTT. Protein product: CASSLTYTDTQYF.